These T cell receptor beta chains were read from a single sample in a study of T-cell reconstitution after alpha-beta-depleted transplantation in children. TCRdb reprocessed the PCR reads via MiXCR and lists one record per CDR3 protein. There are around 480,000 distinct CDR3 sequences in the sample; 32% occur only once, and around 2.3% lies in the top ten. The input for sequencing was PBMCs from the stem cell graft donor, taken from the stem cell graft. Source of these receptors: a human donor who donated a stem cell graft to a child with aplastic anemia. CDR3s include the opening cysteine and the closing phenylalanine or tryptophan. D genes are given only for firm matches. Clone size, where shown, is once, few, many, or a class for clones that have expanded.

>TRBJ1-5|few|.|TRBV20-1
TGCAGTGCTAGGCAGGGGTCGGGTCAGCCCCAGCATTTT
CSARQGSGQPQHF
>TRBJ1-6|few|TRBD1|TRBV7-6
TGTGCCAGCAGCCCCGGGACAGGGATTCATAATTCACCCCTCCACTTT
CASSPGTGIHNSPLHF
>TRBJ1-5|few|TRBD1|TRBV7-2
TGTGCCAGCAGCTCGAACAGGGGCCCAAATCAGCCCCAGCATTTT
CASSSNRGPNQPQHF
>TRBJ2-1|.|TRBD1|TRBV30
TGTGCCTGGAGCCGGGGACAGTACAATGAGCAGTTCTTC
CAWSRGQYNEQFF
>TRBJ2-1|few|.|TRBV6-1
TGTGCCAGCCTAGGACTTACGGACAATGAGCAGTTCTTC
CASLGLTDNEQFF
>TRBJ2-1|.|TRBD2|TRBV7-3
TGTGCCAGCAGCTTTTCCGGGACTAGCGGGAATTTAAATGAGCAGTTCTTC
CASSFSGTSGNLNEQFF
>TRBJ2-3|.|TRBD2|TRBV19
TGTGCCAGTAGTACTTCGGGACTAGCGGGAGGGGGCGATACGCAGTATTTT
CASSTSGLAGGGDTQYF
>TRBJ2-7|.|.|TRBV7-9
TGTGCCAGCAGCCGGACCTCGGGGGTTTGGGAGCAGTACTTC
CASSRTSGVWEQYF
>TRBJ2-5|.|.|TRBV12-3/TRBV12-4
TGTGCCAGCAGTCCAGGGGCCCGGGGGGAGACCCAGTACTTC
CASSPGARGETQYF
>TRBJ1-1|once|.|TRBV5-1
TGCGCCAGCACCTTGGGTTCCTTAGGAGACACTGAAGCTTTCTTT
CASTLGSLGDTEAFF
>TRBJ2-1|.|.|TRBV20-1
TGCAGTGCCTCACATCGCGGCAATTCATACAATGAGCAGTTCTTC
CSASHRGNSYNEQFF
>TRBJ2-2|once|.|TRBV7-2
TGTGCCAGCAGGGGAAGCGGGCCCGGGGAGCTGTTTTTT
CASRGSGPGELFF
>TRBJ2-3|few|.|TRBV29-1
TGCAGCGGGGACCGGGGGTCAGATACGCAGTATTTT
CSGDRGSDTQYF
>TRBJ1-5|.|TRBD1|TRBV20-1
TGCAGTGCTAGAGGGTCGGTGGCAGGGGGCGTTTGGGGCAATCAGCCCCAGCATTTT
CSARGSVAGGVWGNQPQHF
>TRBJ1-5|.|.|TRBV20-1
TGCAGTGCTTCCCAGGCGAGTAGCAATCAGCCCCAGCATTTT
CSASQASSNQPQHF
>TRBJ1-5|.|.|TRBV28
TGTGCCAGCAGTTTATTTACGGGCAATCAGCCCCAGCATTTT
CASSLFTGNQPQHF
>TRBJ2-2|.|.|TRBV7-2
TGTGCCAGCAGCTCCCCCACCGGGGAGCTGTTTTTT
CASSSPTGELFF
>TRBJ2-3|many|.|TRBV28
TGTGCCACCTCGACAGGAAACTCAAGAGATACGCAGTATTTT
CATSTGNSRDTQYF
>TRBJ1-1|few|.|TRBV20-1
TGCAGTGCTAGATCAGGGAATATGAACACTGAAGCTTTCTTT
CSARSGNMNTEAFF
>TRBJ1-1|many|TRBD1|TRBV6-2/TRBV6-3
TGTGCCAGCGTCTCAGGGGGGAGTCTCGAAGCTTTCTTT
CASVSGGSLEAFF
>TRBJ2-2|.|TRBD2|TRBV12-3/TRBV12-4
TGTGCCAGCAGTTTATCCTGGGAGGGGACCGGGGAGCTGTTTTTT
CASSLSWEGTGELFF
>TRBJ1-1|few|.|TRBV20-1
TGCAGTGCTAGTCAAAGGGATTTCGCTGAAGCTTTCTTT
CSASQRDFAEAFF
>TRBJ2-7|.|.|TRBV9
TGTGCCAGCAGCGTAGGGAGCGAGCCTACCTACGAGCAGTACTTC
CASSVGSEPTYEQYF
>TRBJ2-3|.|.|TRBV20-1
TGCAGTGCTAGAGTAGTTGTTCGGGACGCGACCACAGATACGCAGTATTTT
CSARVVVRDATTDTQYF
>TRBJ2-3|.|.|TRBV12-3/TRBV12-4
TGTGCCAGCAGAGCGATAGATACGCAGTATTTT
CASRAIDTQYF
>TRBJ1-1|few|.|TRBV5-6
TGTGCCAGCAGCTTAGGCAGCCATGAAGCTTTCTTT
CASSLGSHEAFF
>TRBJ1-2|few|.|TRBV7-8
TGTGCCAGCAGCTTAGCGTCTAGAGTTGGCTACACCTTC
CASSLASRVGYTF
>TRBJ1-2|.|.|TRBV6-6
TGTGCCAGCAACGGACCCGAAGACGGCTACACCTTC
CASNGPEDGYTF
>TRBJ2-3|few|.|TRBV30
TGTGCCTGGAGTGTATCAGGGCCATCTTTGGATACGCAGTATTTT
CAWSVSGPSLDTQYF
>TRBJ2-4|.|TRBD1|TRBV9
TGTGCCAGCAGCGCACGGCCTGGGGCAGGGGGTAGGCAAAACATTCAGTACTTC
CASSARPGAGGRQNIQYF
>TRBJ2-5|few|TRBD2|TRBV6-1
TGTGCCAGCACTCCTAGCGGGAGGTGGGAGACCCAGTACTTC
CASTPSGRWETQYF
>TRBJ1-2|.|TRBD1|TRBV29-1
TGCAGCGTCCGAGCTACCGGCACAGGGGGCTATGGCTACACCTTC
CSVRATGTGGYGYTF
>TRBJ1-5|few|.|TRBV28
TGTGCCAGCAGAACAGGGCTGCGGCAGCCCCAGCATTTT
CASRTGLRQPQHF
>TRBJ2-1|few|TRBD2|TRBV30
TGTGCCTGGGTGGCGGGAGGCAAGCAGTTCTTC
CAWVAGGKQFF
>TRBJ1-2|few|.|TRBV12-3/TRBV12-4
TGTGCCAGCAGTTTAATTGCAGGGTTACACGGCTACACCTTC
CASSLIAGLHGYTF
>TRBJ2-7|.|.|TRBV11-2
TGTGCCAGCAGCTTAGCGGGAGAACTGAACGAGCAGTACTTC
CASSLAGELNEQYF
>TRBJ1-5|.|.|TRBV29-1
TGCAGCGCCCTCGTTGGGTCAGGTAGCAATCAGCCCCAGCATTTT
CSALVGSGSNQPQHF
>TRBJ1-4|many|.|TRBV20-1
TGCAGTGCTAGGGTTCCGGGGGCGGGTAATGAAAAACTGTTTTTT
CSARVPGAGNEKLFF
>TRBJ2-5|few|.|TRBV6-5
TGTGCCAGCAGTTACTCTGGGACTCGAGAGACCCAGTACTTC
CASSYSGTRETQYF
>TRBJ2-1|few|.|TRBV7-2
TGTGCCAGCAGGCCTAGGGGGGCAACCACCTACAATGAGCAGTTCTTC
CASRPRGATTYNEQFF
>TRBJ2-7|.|TRBD1|TRBV7-2
TGTGCCAGCAGCTTACCAGACAGGGCCATGCAGCAGTACTTC
CASSLPDRAMQQYF
>TRBJ2-3|few|.|TRBV25-1
TGTGCCAGCAGTGTGGGGGATCTAGCTAGCACAGATACGCAGTATTTT
CASSVGDLASTDTQYF
>TRBJ1-1|.|TRBD1|TRBV7-9
TGTGCCAGCAGCTACTCCGACAGGGGAATTGAAGCTTTCTTT
CASSYSDRGIEAFF
>TRBJ2-1|.|.|TRBV19
TGTGCCAGTAGAGCGCTCACCGAGAAAACAGACAATGAGCAGTTCTTC
CASRALTEKTDNEQFF
>TRBJ1-4|.|.|TRBV19
TGTGCCAGTAGTCCCCCAGGGTCGGATGAAAAACTGTTTTTT
CASSPPGSDEKLFF
>TRBJ2-2|.|.|TRBV12-5
TGTGCTAGTGGTTCCAGGGGTAGCGGGCGTTTCACCGGGGAGCTGTTTTTT
CASGSRGSGRFTGELFF
>TRBJ2-2|few|TRBD2|TRBV5-6
TGTGCCAGCAGCTTCGGCGGGAGCAACGGGGAGCTGTTTTTT
CASSFGGSNGELFF
>TRBJ2-1|.|.|TRBV7-2
TGTGCCAGCAGCTATCTGACAGGACGTCTTGAGCAGTTCTTC
CASSYLTGRLEQFF